These 20 T cell receptor beta chains were sequenced from one sample in a study of TIL therapy for anti-PD-1-resistant metastatic lung cancer. The immunoSEQ assay was v3. Method: immunoSEQ multiplex PCR; TCRdb's copy keeps in-frame clones and lacks some. The table includes 50,000 or so clones, 79% detected once. Specified time point: pre-treatment sample, taken before nivolumab and TIL therapy. The material sequenced was blood, taken at baseline. The receptors originated from a woman between 30 and 85 years old with non-small cell lung cancer.

V is TRBV29-1 and J is TRBJ2-1, with 9 bases aligning to TRBD2. V trimming: 6 bases; J trimming: 0 bases; junction bases outside the gene matches: 3. The CDR3 is 14 residues long. Germline V gene sequence: CDR1 SQVTM, CDR2 ANQGSEA. CDR3 coding DNA: TGCAGCGTCGCGACTAGCGGCTCCTACAATGAGCAGTTCTTC. It is translated as CSVATSGSYNEQFF.

The gene calls are TRBV13 and TRBJ1-5; 8 positions match TRBD1. Germline CDR1 reads PRHDT; CDR2 reads FYEKMQ (reference sequence). The CDR3 is made up of 14 amino acids. Losses at the gene ends were 3 bases for V and 4 bases for J; bases not matched to a gene: 2. CDR3 sequence (DNA): TGTGCCAGCAGCTTTACAGGGGGGAATCAGCCCCAGCATTTT. Its protein is CASSFTGGNQPQHF.

This chain joins TRBV4-2 and TRBJ1-3; possibly TRBD1 for D (5 bases). The CDR3 spans 18 residues. Trimming removed 0 bases at V and 2 bases at J, with 17 bases between. Germline-derived CDR1 and CDR2 are LGHNA and YNFKEQ. The CDR3 protein is CASSQDWGGKETGNTIYF. DNA of the CDR3: TGTGCCAGCAGCCAAGACTGGGGGGGAAAGGAGACTGGAAACACCATATATTTT.

The chain recombines TRBV9 with TRBJ2-5; D may correspond to TRBD1 or TRBD2 (5 bases each). V gave up 0 bases and J gave up 4 bases, with 10 bases separating them. The CDR3 covers 14 residues. The germline V gene encodes CDR1 SGDLS and CDR2 YYNGEE. The CDR3 bases are TGTGCCAGCAGCGTAGATGGGGGACGAGAGACCCAGTACTTC. Encoded protein: CASSVDGGRETQYF.

The V call is TRBV4-1, the J call TRBJ2-3; D not resolved. Per germline, CDR1 MGHRA and CDR2 YSYEKL. Trimming removed 1 base from V and 5 bases from J, with 10 bases in between. The CDR3 totals 14 residues. The CDR3 here is CASSQVTAVDTQYF. The DNA for the CDR3 is TGCGCCAGCAGCCAAGTGACGGCCGTAGATACGCAGTATTTT.

V is TRBV6-5 and J is TRBJ2-5, with TRBD2 identical over 10 bases. The germline V gene encodes CDR1 MNHEY and CDR2 SVGAGI. The CDR3 runs to 15 residues. The V and J ends lost 0 bases and 4 bases, in that order; junction bases with no gene match: 2. CDR3 bases: TGTGCCAGCAGTTACTCTTTAGCGGGAGGAGAGACCCAGTACTTC. It encodes CASSYSLAGGETQYF.

The chain links TRBV27 to TRBJ2-7; TRBD2 agrees at 8 bases. The CDR3 runs to 14 residues. Germline assignment: CDR1 MNHEY and CDR2 SMNVEV (reference sequence). V dropped 8 bases and J dropped 1; count of bases not matched to a gene: 7. The CDR3 DNA is TGTGCCAGCGCAGCGGGAGTGGTATCCTACGAGCAGTACTTC. The encoded protein is CASAAGVVSYEQYF.

This clone has only one observation. V usage is TRBV28 and J usage is TRBJ2-3; a possible D gene is TRBD2 (6 bases). Trimming removed 5 bases at V and 1 base at J, with 7 bases between. Germline assignment: CDR1 MDHEN and CDR2 SYDVKM. CDR3 length: 13 residues. The DNA for the CDR3 is TGTGCCAGCAGTAGACTAGGCACAGATACGCAGTATTTT. This gives the protein CASSRLGTDTQYF. Full variable domain (rest looked up from reference TRBV28 and TRBJ2-3): DVKVTQSSRYLVKRTGEKVFLECVQDMDHENMFWYRQDPGLGLRLIYFSYDVKMKEKGDIPEGYSVSREKKERFSLILESASTNQTSMYLCASSRLGTDTQYFGPGTRLTVL.

The J gene is TRBJ2-5, the V gene TRBV30, with D uncertain. The CDR3 spans 12 residues. Between the trimmed V and J ends, which lost 1 base and 5 bases, there was a span of 8 bases. CDR1 GTSNPN and CDR2 SVGIG come from the germline V gene (reference sequence). CDR3 nucleotides: TGTGCCTGGAGTGCCGGGCAGGAGACCCAGTACTTC. Translation: CAWSAGQETQYF.

This clone was seen a few times. The rearrangement joins TRBV5-1 to TRBJ1-1, with TRBD1 matching over 9 bases. This CDR3 has 14 residues. CDR1 and CDR2 (germline): SGHRS, YFSETQ. J gave up 3 bases and V 5 bases, and 5 bases lay outside the gene matches. This chain's CDR3 is CASRLTGGDTEAFF. The CDR3 region has the DNA TGCGCCAGCAGGTTGACAGGGGGAGACACTGAAGCTTTCTTT.

V usage is TRBV5-1 and J usage is TRBJ1-4; D might be TRBD1 (5 bases). Trimming stripped 3 bases from V and 7 bases from J, with 22 bases between. CDR1 is SGHRS, CDR2 YFSETQ, per germline. There are 17 residues in the CDR3. As DNA, the CDR3 is TGCGCCAGCAGCTCGGAAGCGGGAGGGACCGCGATTGAAAAACTGTTTTTT. Translating it yields CASSSEAGGTAIEKLFF. The full variable domain, completed using reference TRBV5-1 and TRBJ1-4, is KAGVTQTPRYLIKTRGQQVTLSCSPISGHRSVSWYQQTPGQGLQFLFEYFSETQRNKGNFPGRFSGRQFSNSRSEMNVSTLELGDSALYLCASSSEAGGTAIEKLFFGSGTQLSVL.

J is TRBJ2-7 and V is TRBV6-1, with 7 bases that match TRBD2. Germline CDR1 and CDR2: MNHNS and SASEGT. V gave up 3 bases and J gave up 2 bases; unmatched junction bases: 7. CDR3 length: 15 residues. The DNA for the CDR3 is TGTGCCAGCAGTGATTCCGGGACTACCGCCTACGAGCAGTACTTC. It translates to CASSDSGTTAYEQYF.

The rearrangement uses TRBV6-5 and TRBJ2-1, with D maybe TRBD2 (6 bases). V lost 5 bases and J lost 7, with 12 bases in between. Germline CDR1 and CDR2: MNHEY and SVGAGI. The CDR3 runs 13 residues. In DNA form, the CDR3 reads TGTGCCAGCAGTGAAAGGGGACTTAATGAGCAGTTCTTC. This gives the protein CASSERGLNEQFF.

The J gene is TRBJ2-7, the V gene TRBV27, with TRBD2 identical over 11 bases. The CDR3 loop spans 14 amino acids. Germline CDR1 reads MNHEY; CDR2 reads SMNVEV (reference sequence). Unmatched junction bases numbered 5, after V lost 8 bases and J lost 2 bases. The CDR3 region is CASAGTSGTYEQYF. As DNA, the CDR3 is TGTGCCAGCGCCGGGACTAGCGGCACCTACGAGCAGTACTTC.

The chain uses TRBV11-2 and TRBJ2-7; possibly TRBD1 for D (5 bases). The length of the CDR3 is 13 residues. The ends were cut back, 5 bases at V and 6 bases at J, with 14 bases in the middle. Germline CDR1 and CDR2: SGHAT and FQNNGV. The CDR3 loop is CASSTFVQGEQYF. The CDR3 DNA reads as TGTGCCAGCAGCACCTTTGTCCAGGGCGAGCAGTACTTC.

The chain employs TRBV6-1 and TRBJ1-2; D perhaps matches TRBD1 (5 bases). The CDR3 covers 14 residues. V lost 3 bases and J lost 2, with 10 bases in between. CDR1 and CDR2 (germline): MNHNS, SASEGT. CDR3 sequence: CASSDQPGNYGYTF. The DNA of the CDR3 is TGTGCCAGCAGTGATCAGCCAGGGAACTATGGCTACACCTTC.

The rearrangement links TRBV14 to TRBJ1-2; TRBD1 is a possible D gene (6 bases). Germline CDR1 SGHDN, CDR2 FVKESK. V was trimmed by 2 bases and J by 6 bases, leaving 16 bases between them. The CDR3 contains 15 residues. CDR3 sequence reads: CASSQQGLLGDGYTF. The DNA for the CDR3 is TGTGCCAGCAGCCAACAGGGGCTTCTTGGAGATGGCTACACCTTC.

This clone was counted a few times. This chain connects TRBV7-2 to TRBJ2-1; 7 bases fit TRBD1. The V gene end was trimmed by 3 bases and the J gene end by 13 bases; junction bases not matched to a gene: 9. The CDR3 spans 13 residues. Per the germline V gene, CDR1 is SGHTA and CDR2 is FQGNSA. This chain's CDR3 is CASSFADREIQFF. In DNA form, the CDR3 reads TGTGCCAGCAGCTTTGCAGACAGGGAGATCCAGTTCTTC.

The genes are TRBV4-3 and TRBJ1-1, with 7 positions matching TRBD1. V lost 4 bases to trimming and J lost 4 bases; unmatched junction nucleotides: 6. From germline, CDR1 is LGHNA and CDR2 YSLEER. This CDR3 has 14 amino acids. The CDR3 region is CASSPQGGSTEAFF. The CDR3 nucleotides read TGCGCCAGCAGCCCTCAGGGGGGTAGCACTGAAGCTTTCTTT.

The rearrangement joins TRBV5-1 to TRBJ2-3, with TRBD1 identical over 8 bases. Losses at the gene ends were 6 bases for V and 1 base for J; bases not matched to a gene: 10. The CDR3 extends over 16 amino acids. Per germline, CDR1 SGHRS and CDR2 YFSETQ. CDR3 region: CASTRKTGAGTDTQYF. The CDR3 bases are TGCGCCAGCACCAGAAAGACAGGGGCGGGCACAGATACGCAGTATTTT.